Here is one TCR beta chain with its context. This clonotype appeared a few times. Its recognized antigen is unknown. No much larger clone is present one base from it, and per-base qualities are unavailable. Sequenced using an Illumina NovaSeq 6000. TCR cDNA was made using 5'RACE template switching, a step that added a universal primer site and unique molecular identifiers. cDNA synthesis was primed from both the TCR alpha and TCR beta constant segments. Two PCR steps were used to amplify libraries, with sample barcodes and sequencing adapters being added in the second step. Sequencing of libraries was done on Illumina HiSeq 2500 (2x100 bp) or NovaSeq (2x150 bp). The original methods were these. Demultiplexing of reads and collapsing into UMI consensus sequences were performed with MIGEC, and V(D)J alignment was carried out with MiXCR. Using edgeR on replicate PBMC samples, clonotypes were called vaccine-responding if FDR was below 0.01 and the log2 fold change was above 5 up to day 15. Bulk clonotypes were assigned CD4 or CD8 identity according to which sequenced CD4 or CD8 repertoire held them at higher abundance. Clones were called with MiXCR by TCRdb after fastp trimmed the public reads at Q25, and only in-frame beta chains were retained. Entries are consolidated by CDR3 protein sequence, retaining the most common genes and DNA. None of the V and J calls come from the authors' own analysis; TCRdb made them. For this sample the table gives a few hundred thousand distinct CDR3 sequences, of which approximately 3.2% were detected only once. 2.5% to 3.5% of the sample lies in the top ten.

The data were obtained in a study of T cells after yellow fever vaccination (dated by TCRdb to between 2019 and 2020). In terms of the full investigation: Libraries from fractions with low cell numbers were prepared with the SMART-Seq v4 Ultra Low Input RNA kit. To follow T-cell clones before and after both primary and booster YFV17D yellow fever vaccination, bulk TCR alpha and beta repertoires underwent longitudinal sequencing. Two healthy male donors, one aged 18 to 30 and one aged 30 to 39 years, were included in the cohort. Blood samples were taken at several timepoints before and after primary and secondary immunization, and bulk PBMC replicates and cell subsets were isolated.

The CDR3, from cysteine to valine, totals 17 residues. Only the CDR3 DNA stays, 51 bases, in frame from base 1. Cut back by 1 base and 1 base, the V and J ends lie 17 bases apart. CDR1 and CDR2 (SGHAT, FQNNGV) derive from the germline V gene. What this sample's treatment or condition label stands for: live attenuated yellow fever vaccine strain. A standard Ficoll-Paque protocol was used to isolate PBMCs from peripheral blood. Dynabeads CD4 and CD8 positive selection kits were used to isolate the CD4 and CD8 T-cell fractions. TriZol was used to extract RNA from bulk PBMCs, from CD4 and CD8 fractions, and from dextramer-positive and dextramer-negative fractions. The paper as a whole reports these results and caveats: FACS-sorted repertoires could contain abundant contaminating clonotypes from the bulk population, so computational filtering was required. Because the study included only a couple of donors, the extent to which the findings can be generalized is limited. Most clones expanded after primary vaccination (almost 97% of CD4 and approximately 86% of CD8) were re-detected after the booster, suggesting that broad memory maintenance occurred. Compared with the primary T-cell response, the secondary T-cell response was weaker but faster, peaking on day 5 rather than day 15. A small fraction of clonotypes appeared in both the CD4 and CD8 compartments, likely as a result of convergent recombination.

This TCR was sampled from a man in his late teens or twenties who received the YFV17D yellow fever vaccine. The chain couples TRBV11-2 to TRBJ2-7, and TRBD2 may be the D gene, going by 6 matching bases. The specimen was CD4+ T cells sorted from PBMCs, collected 10 days after the yellow fever booster vaccination. The DNA reads as follows: TGTGCCAGCAGCTTAGGGATGTGGGACTCCCGATCCTACGAGCAGTACGTC. This is translated as CASSLGMWDSRSYEQYV.